This TCR beta chain was identified in a study of CD8 T cells in Susac syndrome. It was with random hexamers that roughly 0.5 to 1 ug RNA was reverse transcribed. Each CDR3 protein is one row after TCRdb ran MiXCR on the immunoSEQ multiplex PCR reads. The profile shows some 110,000 distinct CDR3 sequences, about 92% of them singletons. This clonotype was detected only a few times. The CDR3 extends over 13 amino acids. V was shortened by 7 bases and J by 3 bases, with 13 bases between the two germline ends. Germline assignment: CDR1 MNHNS and CDR2 SASEGT. The origin of this receptor is a human donor with multiple sclerosis. Sequenced: CD4+ T cells from PBMCs. The V call is TRBV6-1, the J call TRBJ2-7, with D unclear. In DNA form, the CDR3 reads TGTGCCAGCACCTCGACGTACCTCTACGAGCAGTACTTC. Amino acids: CASTSTYLYEQYF.